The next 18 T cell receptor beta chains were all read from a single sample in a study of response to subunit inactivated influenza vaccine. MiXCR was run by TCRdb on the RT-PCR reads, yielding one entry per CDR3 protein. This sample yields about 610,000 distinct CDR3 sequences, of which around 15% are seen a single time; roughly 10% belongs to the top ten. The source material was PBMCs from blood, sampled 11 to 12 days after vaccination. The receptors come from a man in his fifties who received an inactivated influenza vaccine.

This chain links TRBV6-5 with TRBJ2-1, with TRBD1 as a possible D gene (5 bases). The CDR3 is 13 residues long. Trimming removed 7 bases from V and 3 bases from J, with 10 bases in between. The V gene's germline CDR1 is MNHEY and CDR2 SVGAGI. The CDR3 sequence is CASTFDSYNEQFF. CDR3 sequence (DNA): TGTGCCAGCACTTTCGACAGCTACAATGAGCAGTTCTTC.

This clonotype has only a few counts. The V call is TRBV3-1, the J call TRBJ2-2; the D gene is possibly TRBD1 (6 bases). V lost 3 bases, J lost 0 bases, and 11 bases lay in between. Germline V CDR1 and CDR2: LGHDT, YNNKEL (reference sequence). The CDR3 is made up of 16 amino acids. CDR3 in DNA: TGTGCCAGCAGCCACACCCGGGACACGAACACCGGGGAGCTGTTTTTT. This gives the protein CASSHTRDTNTGELFF. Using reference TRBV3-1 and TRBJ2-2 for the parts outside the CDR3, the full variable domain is DTAVSQTPKYLVTQMGNDKSIKCEQNLGHDTMYWYKQDSKKFLKIMFSYNNKELIINETVPNRFSPKSPDKAHLNLHINSLELGDSAVYFCASSHTRDTNTGELFFGEGSRLTVL.

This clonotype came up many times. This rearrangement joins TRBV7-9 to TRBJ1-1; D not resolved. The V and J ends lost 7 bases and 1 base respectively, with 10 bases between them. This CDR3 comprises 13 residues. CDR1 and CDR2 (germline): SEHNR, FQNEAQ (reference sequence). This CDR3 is CASILGRNTEAFF. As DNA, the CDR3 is TGTGCCAGCATTCTAGGGAGGAACACTGAAGCTTTCTTT.

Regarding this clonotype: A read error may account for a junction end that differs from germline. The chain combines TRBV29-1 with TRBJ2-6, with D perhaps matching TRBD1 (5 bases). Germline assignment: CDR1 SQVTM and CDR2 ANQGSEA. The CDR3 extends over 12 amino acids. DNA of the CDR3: TGCAGCTCAAGTGAAGGGGCCAACGTCCTGATTTTC. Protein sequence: CSSSEGANVLIF.

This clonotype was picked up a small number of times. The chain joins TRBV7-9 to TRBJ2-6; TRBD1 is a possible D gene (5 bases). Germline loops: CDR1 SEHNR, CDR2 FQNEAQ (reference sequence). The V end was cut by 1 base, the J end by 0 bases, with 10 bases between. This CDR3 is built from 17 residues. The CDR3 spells CASSLGGLNSGANVLTF. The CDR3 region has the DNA TGTGCCAGCAGCTTAGGGGGCTTAAACTCTGGGGCCAACGTCCTGACTTTC.

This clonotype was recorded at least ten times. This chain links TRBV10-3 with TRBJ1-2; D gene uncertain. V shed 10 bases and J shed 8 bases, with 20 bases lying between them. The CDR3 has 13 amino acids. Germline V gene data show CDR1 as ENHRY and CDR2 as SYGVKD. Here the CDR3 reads CATDPATEGGYTF. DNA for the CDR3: TGTGCCACCGACCCCGCCACCGAGGGCGGCTACACCTTC.

CDR3 nucleotide sequence: TGCAGTGCTAGAGGGTTCCGTTCCTACGAGCAGTACTTC. Encoded protein: CSARGFRSYEQYF. This rearrangement joins TRBV20-1 to TRBJ2-7, with unresolved D. This CDR3 has 13 residues. Germline V gene lookup returns CDR1 DFQATT and CDR2 SNEGSKA (reference sequence). With 1 base removed from V and 1 base from J, the gap between germline ends came to 8 bases.

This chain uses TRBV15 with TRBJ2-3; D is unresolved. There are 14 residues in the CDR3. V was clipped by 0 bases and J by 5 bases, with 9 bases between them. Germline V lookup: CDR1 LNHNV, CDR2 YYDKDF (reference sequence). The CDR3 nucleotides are TGTGCCACCAGCAGAGATCTAACGGAAGATACGCAGTATTTT. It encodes CATSRDLTEDTQYF.

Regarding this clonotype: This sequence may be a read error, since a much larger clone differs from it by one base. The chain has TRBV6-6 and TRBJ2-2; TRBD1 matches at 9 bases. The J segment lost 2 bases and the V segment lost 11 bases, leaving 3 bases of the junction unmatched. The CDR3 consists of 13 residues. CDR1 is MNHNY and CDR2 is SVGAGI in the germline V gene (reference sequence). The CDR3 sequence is CAEQGANTGELFF. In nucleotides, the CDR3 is TGTGCCGAACAGGGGGCAAACACCGGGGAGCTGTTTTTT.

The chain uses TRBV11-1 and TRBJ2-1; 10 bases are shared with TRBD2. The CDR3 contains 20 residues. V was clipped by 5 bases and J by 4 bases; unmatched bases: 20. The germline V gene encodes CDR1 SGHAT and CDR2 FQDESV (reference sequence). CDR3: CASSGAGTSAPGGAYNEQFF. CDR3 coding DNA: TGTGCCAGCAGCGGAGCCGGGACTAGCGCCCCAGGGGGGGCTTACAATGAGCAGTTCTTC. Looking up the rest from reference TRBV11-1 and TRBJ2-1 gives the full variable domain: EAEVAQSPRYKITEKSQAVAFWCDPISGHATLYWYRQILGQGPELLVQFQDESVVDDSQLPKDRFSAERLKGVDSTLKIQPAELGDSAMYLCASSGAGTSAPGGAYNEQFFGPGTRLTVL.

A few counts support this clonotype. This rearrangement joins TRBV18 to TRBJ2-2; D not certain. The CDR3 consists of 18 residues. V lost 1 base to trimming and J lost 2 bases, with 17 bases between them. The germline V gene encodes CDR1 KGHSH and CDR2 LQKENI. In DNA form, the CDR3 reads TGTGCCAGCTCACCACAAGAGGTGTACAGACGAAACACCGGGGAGCTGTTTTTT. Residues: CASSPQEVYRRNTGELFF.

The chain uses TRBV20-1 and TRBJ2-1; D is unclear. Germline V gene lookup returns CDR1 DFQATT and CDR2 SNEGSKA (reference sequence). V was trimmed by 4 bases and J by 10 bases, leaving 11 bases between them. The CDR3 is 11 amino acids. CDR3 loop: CSAKTLAEQFF. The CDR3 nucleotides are TGCAGTGCTAAGACCCTCGCCGAGCAGTTCTTC.

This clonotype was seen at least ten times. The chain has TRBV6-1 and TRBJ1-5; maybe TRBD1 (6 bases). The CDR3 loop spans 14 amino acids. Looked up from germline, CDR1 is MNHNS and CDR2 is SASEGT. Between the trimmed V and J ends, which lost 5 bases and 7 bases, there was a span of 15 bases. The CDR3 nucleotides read TGTGCCAGCAGTCGCCAGGGGTCGAGCCAGCCCCAGCATTTT. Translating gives CASSRQGSSQPQHF.

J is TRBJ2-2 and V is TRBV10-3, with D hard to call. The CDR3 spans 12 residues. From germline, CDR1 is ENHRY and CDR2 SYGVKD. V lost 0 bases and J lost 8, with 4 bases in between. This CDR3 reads CAISESRGELFF. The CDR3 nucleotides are TGTGCCATCAGTGAGTCTCGAGGGGAGCTGTTTTTT.

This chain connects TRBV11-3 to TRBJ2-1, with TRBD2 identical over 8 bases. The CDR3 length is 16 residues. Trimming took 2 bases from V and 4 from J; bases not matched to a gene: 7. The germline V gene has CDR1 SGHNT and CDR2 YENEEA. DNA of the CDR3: TGTGCCAGCAGCTTAACTAGCGGAGAACTATACAATGAGCAGTTCTTC. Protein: CASSLTSGELYNEQFF.

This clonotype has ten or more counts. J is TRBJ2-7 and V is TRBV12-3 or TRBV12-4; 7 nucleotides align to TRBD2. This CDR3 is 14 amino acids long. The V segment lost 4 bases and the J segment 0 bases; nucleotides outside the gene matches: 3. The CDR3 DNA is TGTGCCAGCAGTTGGGGGGGGAGCTCCTACGAGCAGTACTTC. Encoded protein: CASSWGGSSYEQYF.

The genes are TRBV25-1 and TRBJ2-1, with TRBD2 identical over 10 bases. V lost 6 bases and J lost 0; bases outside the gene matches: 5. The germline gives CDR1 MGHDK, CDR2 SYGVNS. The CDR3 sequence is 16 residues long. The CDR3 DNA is TGTGCCAGCAGAGATAGACTAGCGGGCTCCTACAATGAGCAGTTCTTC. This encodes CASRDRLAGSYNEQFF.

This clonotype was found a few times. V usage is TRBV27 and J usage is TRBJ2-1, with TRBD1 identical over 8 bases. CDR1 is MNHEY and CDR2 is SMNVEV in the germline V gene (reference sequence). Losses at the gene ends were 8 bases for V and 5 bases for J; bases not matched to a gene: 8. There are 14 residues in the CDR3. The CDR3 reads CASSRTGWNNEQFF. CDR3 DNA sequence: TGTGCCAGCTCCAGGACAGGGTGGAACAATGAGCAGTTCTTC.